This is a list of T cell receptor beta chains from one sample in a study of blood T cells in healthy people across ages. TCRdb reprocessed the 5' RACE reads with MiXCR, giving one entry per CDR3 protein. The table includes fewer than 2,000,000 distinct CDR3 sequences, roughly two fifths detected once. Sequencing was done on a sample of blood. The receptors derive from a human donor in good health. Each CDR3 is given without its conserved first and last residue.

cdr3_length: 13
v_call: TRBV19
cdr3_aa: ASIKTGPTYNEQF

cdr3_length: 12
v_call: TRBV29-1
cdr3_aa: SVEEGVGTGGHT

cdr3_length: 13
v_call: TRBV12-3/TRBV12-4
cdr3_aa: ASSLRGYGTDTQY

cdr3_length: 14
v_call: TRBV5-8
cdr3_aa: ASSRGHNGGADTQY

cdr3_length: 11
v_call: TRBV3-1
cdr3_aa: ASSQVERGKQY

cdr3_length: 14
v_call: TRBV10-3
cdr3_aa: AISERNGVDTGELF

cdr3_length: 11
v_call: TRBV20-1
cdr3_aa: SARDERGEKLF

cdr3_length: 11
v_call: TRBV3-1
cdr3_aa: ASALGLNYGYT

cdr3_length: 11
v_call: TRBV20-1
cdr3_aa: SVEGARVGELF

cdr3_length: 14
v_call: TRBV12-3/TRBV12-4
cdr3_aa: ASSLIGTDDIYGYT

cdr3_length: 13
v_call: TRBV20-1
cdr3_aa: SANHEERETDTQY

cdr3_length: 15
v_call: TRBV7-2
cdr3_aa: ASSLGGGVRGAAEQY

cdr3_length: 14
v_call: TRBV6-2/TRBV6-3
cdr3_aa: ASSRLAGANTGELF

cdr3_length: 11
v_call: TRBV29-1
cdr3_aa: SVAGTNFHEQY

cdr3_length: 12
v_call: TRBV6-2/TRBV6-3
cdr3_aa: ASSYRRGRDEQF

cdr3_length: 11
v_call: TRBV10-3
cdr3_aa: AISAGGGETQY

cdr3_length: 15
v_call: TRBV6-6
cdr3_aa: ASSYRYGRLLQETQY

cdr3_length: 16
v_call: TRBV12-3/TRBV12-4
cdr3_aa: ASSRTLLRDRHSYGYT

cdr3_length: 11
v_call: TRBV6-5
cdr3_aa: ASSYNSKGGYT

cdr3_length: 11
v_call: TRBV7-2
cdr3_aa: ASSAGPHTEAF

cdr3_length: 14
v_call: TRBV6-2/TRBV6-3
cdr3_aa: ASSFRQGTAQETQY

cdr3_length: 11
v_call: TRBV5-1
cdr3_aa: ASYTSGGIEQF

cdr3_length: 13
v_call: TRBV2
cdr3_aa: ASRRGGGGTDTQY

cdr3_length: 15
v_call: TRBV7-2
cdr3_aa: ASSPLAGGPGANVLT

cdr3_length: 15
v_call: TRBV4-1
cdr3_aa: ASSREGMAGVSYEQY

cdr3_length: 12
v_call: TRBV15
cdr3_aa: ATSRDSRVHEQY

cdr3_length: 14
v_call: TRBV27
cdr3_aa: ASSPTDRLSNQPQH

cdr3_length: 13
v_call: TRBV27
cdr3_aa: ASTVGTGGNSPLH

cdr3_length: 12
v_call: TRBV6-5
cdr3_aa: ASSPVGEGDTQY

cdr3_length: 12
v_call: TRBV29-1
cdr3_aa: SVSSGGSRNEQF

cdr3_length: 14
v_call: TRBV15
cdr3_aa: ATSRAVSRSYNEQF

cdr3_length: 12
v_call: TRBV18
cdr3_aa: ASSPRVLGYEQY

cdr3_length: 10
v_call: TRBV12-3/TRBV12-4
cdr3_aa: ASSSRAYGQY

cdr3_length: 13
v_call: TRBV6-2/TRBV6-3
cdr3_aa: ASCLGAHPADEQY

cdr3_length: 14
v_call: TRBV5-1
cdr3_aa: ASSSWTSGGAYEQY

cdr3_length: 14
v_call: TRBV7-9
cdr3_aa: ASSSGLAGYSDTQY

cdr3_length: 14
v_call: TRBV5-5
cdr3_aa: ASSLEVVSEYQPQH

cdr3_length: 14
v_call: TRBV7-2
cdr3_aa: ASSSGLAGDTDTQY

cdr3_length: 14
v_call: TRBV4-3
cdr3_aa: ASSQVGGTKIFEQY

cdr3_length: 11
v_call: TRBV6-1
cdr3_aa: ASRGALYQPQH

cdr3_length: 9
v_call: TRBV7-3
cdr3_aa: ASRPTGTQY

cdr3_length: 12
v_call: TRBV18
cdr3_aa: ASSPTRGLETQY

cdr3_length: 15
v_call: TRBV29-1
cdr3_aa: SVTGTGGWDSNQPQH

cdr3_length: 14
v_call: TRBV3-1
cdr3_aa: ASRHTGGSWDYGCT

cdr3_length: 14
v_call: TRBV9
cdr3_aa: ASSVLDRATTDTQY

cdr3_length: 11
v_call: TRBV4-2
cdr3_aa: ASSPMRSAEAF

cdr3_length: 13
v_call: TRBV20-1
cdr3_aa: SVRALAGSHNEQF